The rows below give T cell receptor beta chains drawn from one sample of a study of cytomegalovirus exposure and HLA in healthy donors. TCRdb keeps only in-frame clones here, not all; method: immunoSEQ multiplex PCR. The sample has about 110,000 clones, roughly 79% seen once; the top ten hold less than 2.5%. Input material: PBMCs. These receptors were collected from a woman aged 25 to 39 in good health and CMV-seronegative. Each CDR3 is given with its conserved first and last residue. The D gene is left open where the match is weak. Clone size, where shown, is once, few, many, or a class for clones that have expanded.

TRBV11-2	few	.	14	TRBJ2-4	TGTGCCAGCAGCCAACGGGATACAGCCCCAATTCAGTACTTC	CASSQRDTAPIQYF
TRBV5-4	.	.	15	TRBJ2-1	TGTGCCAGCAGCTTGGCCGAGGCAGGGGCTAATGAGCAGTTCTTC	CASSLAEAGANEQFF
TRBV5-6	.	.	15	TRBJ2-1	TGTGCCAGCAGCTTGGGTACAGTTAGATCCAATGAGCAGTTCTTC	CASSLGTVRSNEQFF
TRBV1	few	.	17	TRBJ2-3	TGCACCAGCAGCCAAGATAAGGCTAGCGGGAGGGCAGATACGCAGTATTTT	CTSSQDKASGRADTQYF
TRBV29-1	.	TRBD1	13	TRBJ1-1	TGCAGCGTTTCACAGACAGGGGGCACTGAAGCTTTCTTT	CSVSQTGGTEAFF
TRBV5-4	.	TRBD1	18	TRBJ2-1	TGTGCCAGCAGGGGCGGGACAGGGGGCTTACGCTCCTACAATGAGCAGTTCTTC	CASRGGTGGLRSYNEQFF
TRBV7-8	.	TRBD2	20	TRBJ2-1	TGTGCCAGCAGCTTAAGCCCAGGGACTAGCGGGAGGCTATCCTACAATGAGCAGTTCTTC	CASSLSPGTSGRLSYNEQFF
TRBV4-3	once	.	18	TRBJ2-7	TGCGCCAGCAGCCAAGGGGTCTTAGTGGGAGGAATACCCTACGAGCAGTACTTC	CASSQGVLVGGIPYEQYF
TRBV28	.	TRBD2	15	TRBJ2-7	TGTGCCAGCAGCCTATACTCTAGCGGACTCTACGAGCAGTACTTC	CASSLYSSGLYEQYF
TRBV2	.	TRBD1	14	TRBJ1-4	TGTGCCAGCAGCAAGGGGGCGTCTAATGAAAAACTGTTTTTT	CASSKGASNEKLFF
TRBV4-1	once	.	14	TRBJ1-1	TGCGCCAGCAGCCAGGTAGGGGGATGGACTGAAGCTTTCTTT	CASSQVGGWTEAFF
TRBV19	once	.	16	TRBJ2-3	TGTGCCAGTAGACCACGACCCGGGGGTAGCACAGATACGCAGTATTTT	CASRPRPGGSTDTQYF
TRBV25-1	once	TRBD2	17	TRBJ2-7	TGTGCCAGCAGTGCCTTAGGTCTAGCGGATAACGGTTACGAGCAGTACTTC	CASSALGLADNGYEQYF
TRBV7-3	.	.	15	TRBJ2-5	TGTGCCAGCAGCTTAGGGCTGTCACGACAAGAGACCCAGTACTTC	CASSLGLSRQETQYF
TRBV11-2	.	TRBD2	12	TRBJ2-1	TGTGCCAGCAGCTTTCTCGGACTAGCTCTGTTCTTC	CASSFLGLALFF
TRBV10-3	.	TRBD1	12	TRBJ2-7	TGTGCCATCGGACAGGGGGCGTACGAGCAGTACTTC	CAIGQGAYEQYF
TRBV19	.	TRBD1	13	TRBJ1-1	TGTGCCAGTAGTAGCCAACAGGGGACTGAAGCTTTCTTT	CASSSQQGTEAFF
TRBV5-1	.	TRBD1	15	TRBJ1-6	TGCGCCAGCAGCGGGGGGACAGGGCCCAATTCACCCCTCCACTTT	CASSGGTGPNSPLHF
TRBV10-3	.	TRBD1	14	TRBJ2-7	TGTGCCATCAGCGGGACAGTCGCCCCCTACGAGCAGTACTTC	CAISGTVAPYEQYF
TRBV27	.	.	18	TRBJ1-4	TGTGCCAGCAGACCACCACAGGGTAATAGGATAACTAATGAAAAACTGTTTTTT	CASRPPQGNRITNEKLFF
TRBV28	.	.	15	TRBJ2-7	TGTGCCAGCAAAGGCTGGGGAGTCGGGTCCTACGAGCAGTACTTC	CASKGWGVGSYEQYF
TRBV29-1	.	.	17	TRBJ1-3	TGCAGCGTTGAGGGGGGAGGGAAAGGCCTCTCTGGAAACACCATATATTTT	CSVEGGGKGLSGNTIYF
TRBV5-5	.	TRBD2	16	TRBJ2-2	TGTGCCAGCAGCTTAGGTGCTAGCGGGAGATCGGGGGAGCTGTTTTTT	CASSLGASGRSGELFF
TRBV18	.	TRBD2	14	TRBJ2-7	TGTGCCAGCTCACACGGGAGGGATTCCTACGAGCAGTACTTC	CASSHGRDSYEQYF
TRBV5-1	.	.	14	TRBJ1-1	TGCGCCAGCAGCTTAGACGGGGGAACCACTGAAGCTTTCTTT	CASSLDGGTTEAFF
TRBV5-4	.	.	13	TRBJ1-1	TGTGCCAGCAGCTTACAGGGTACCACTGAAGCTTTCTTT	CASSLQGTTEAFF
TRBV28	.	TRBD2	18	TRBJ2-6	TGTGCCAGCACTCCCGTGGCGGGAGTTACTACTGGGGCCAACGTCCTGACTTTC	CASTPVAGVTTGANVLTF
TRBV6-1	.	TRBD2	18	TRBJ2-6	TGTGCCAGCAGTGGGGCTAGCGGGAGGGGATCTGGGGCCAACGTCCTGACTTTC	CASSGASGRGSGANVLTF
TRBV10-3	.	.	11	TRBJ1-4	TGTGCCTCGGGTCTGGGTGAAAAACTGTTTTTT	CASGLGEKLFF
TRBV14	.	TRBD1	15	TRBJ2-2	TGTGCCAGCAGCCGACAGGGGAAGAACACCGGGGAGCTGTTTTTT	CASSRQGKNTGELFF
TRBV28	.	TRBD2	14	TRBJ2-7	TGTGCCAGCAGTTTATCACTAGCGGGGAACGAGCAGTACTTC	CASSLSLAGNEQYF
TRBV2	.	TRBD1	14	TRBJ2-7	TGTGCCAGCAGTGACGGCAGGGGGCTGGGTGAGCAGTACTTC	CASSDGRGLGEQYF
TRBV5-1	.	.	15	TRBJ1-1	TGCGCCAGCAGCCAGATCAGGGGCGTGAACACTGAAGCTTTCTTT	CASSQIRGVNTEAFF
TRBV7-9	few	.	12	TRBJ1-2	TGTGCCACCCCGTCCGTTTACTATGGCTACACCTTC	CATPSVYYGYTF
TRBV6-6	.	TRBD1	16	TRBJ1-3	TGTGCCAGCAGACGCCTCGACAGGGAAGCTGGAAACACCATATATTTT	CASRRLDREAGNTIYF
TRBV19	.	TRBD2	16	TRBJ2-2	TGTGCCAGTAGATCCACTAGCGGAGTCTTTGTCCGGGAGCTGTTTTTT	CASRSTSGVFVRELFF
TRBV5-4	.	TRBD1	16	TRBJ1-3	TGTGCCAGCAGCTCCGCCCCGGGACAGGGCGGAAACACCATATATTTT	CASSSAPGQGGNTIYF
TRBV7-2	once	TRBD2	15	TRBJ2-1	TGTGCCAGCAAATCCGATTGGAGCAGCGGGAGGACTCAGTTCTTC	CASKSDWSSGRTQFF
TRBV6-4	.	TRBD1	14	TRBJ1-6	TGTGCCAGCAGTCGGGACAGGGAGAATTCACCCCTCCACTTT	CASSRDRENSPLHF
TRBV9	.	.	16	TRBJ1-2	TGTGCCAGCAGCAAGCAATACAGGGATCCAAACTATGGCTACACCTTC	CASSKQYRDPNYGYTF
TRBV5-4	once	TRBD2	15	TRBJ2-7	TGTGCCAGCAGCTCAGGACAGGCGGGGGGGCGGGAGCAGTACTTC	CASSSGQAGGREQYF
TRBV12-5	once	TRBD2	17	TRBJ2-2	TGTGCTAGTGGTTTGACCCCCGGGACTAGATATACCGGGGAGCTGTTTTTT	CASGLTPGTRYTGELFF
TRBV27	once	.	13	TRBJ2-7	TGTGCCAGCAGTTCCTTAACAGGGCTCGAGCAGTACTTC	CASSSLTGLEQYF
TRBV28	once	TRBD2	16	TRBJ2-5	TGTGCCAGCAGAGGCCCCCCCCTAGCGGCCCAAGAGACCCAGTACTTC	CASRGPPLAAQETQYF
TRBV23-1	.	TRBD1	13	TRBJ2-5	TGCGCCAGCAGGAGCAGGGGGCAAGAGACCCAGTACTTC	CASRSRGQETQYF
TRBV4-1	few	.	14	TRBJ2-7	TGCGCCAGCAGCCAAGTAGGGAGCTCCTACGAGCAGTACTTC	CASSQVGSSYEQYF